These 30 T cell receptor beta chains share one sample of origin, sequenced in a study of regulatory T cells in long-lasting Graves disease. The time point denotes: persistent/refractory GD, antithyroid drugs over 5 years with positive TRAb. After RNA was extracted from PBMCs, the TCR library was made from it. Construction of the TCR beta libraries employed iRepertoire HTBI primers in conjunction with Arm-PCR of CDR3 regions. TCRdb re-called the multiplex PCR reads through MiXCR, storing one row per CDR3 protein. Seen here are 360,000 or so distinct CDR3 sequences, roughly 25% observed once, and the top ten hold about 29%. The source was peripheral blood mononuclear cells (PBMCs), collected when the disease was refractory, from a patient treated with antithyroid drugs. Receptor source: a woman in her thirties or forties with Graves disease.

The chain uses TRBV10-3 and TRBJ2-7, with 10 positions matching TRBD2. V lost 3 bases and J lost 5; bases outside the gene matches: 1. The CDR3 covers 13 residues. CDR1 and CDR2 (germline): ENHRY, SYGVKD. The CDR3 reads CAISDLAGDEQYF. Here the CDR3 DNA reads TGTGCCATCAGTGACCTAGCGGGAGACGAGCAGTACTTC.

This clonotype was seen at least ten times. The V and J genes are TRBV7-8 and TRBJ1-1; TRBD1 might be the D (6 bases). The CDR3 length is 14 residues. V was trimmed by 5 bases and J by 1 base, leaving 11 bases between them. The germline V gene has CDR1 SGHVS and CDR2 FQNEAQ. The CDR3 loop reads CASSPGQKNTEAFF. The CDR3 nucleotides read TGTGCCAGCAGCCCGGGACAAAAGAACACTGAAGCTTTCTTT.

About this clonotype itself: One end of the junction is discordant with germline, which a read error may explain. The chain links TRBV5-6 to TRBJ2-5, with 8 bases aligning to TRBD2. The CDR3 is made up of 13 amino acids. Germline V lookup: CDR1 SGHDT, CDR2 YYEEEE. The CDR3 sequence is CASTLGLAETRYF. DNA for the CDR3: TGTGCCAGCACCCTCGGACTAGCTGAGACCCGGTACTTC.

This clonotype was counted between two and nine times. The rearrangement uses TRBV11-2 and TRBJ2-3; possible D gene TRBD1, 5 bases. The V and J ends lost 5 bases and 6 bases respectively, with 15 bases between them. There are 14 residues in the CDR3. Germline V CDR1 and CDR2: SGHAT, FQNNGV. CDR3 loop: CASSQVVGADTQYF. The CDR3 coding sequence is TGTGCCAGCAGCCAGGTGGTAGGGGCGGATACGCAGTATTTT.

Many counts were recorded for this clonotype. Here the CDR3 DNA reads TGCAGTGCTAACAGGGCCCGCAGCACTGAAGCTTTCTTT. This translates into CSANRARSTEAFF. This chain uses TRBV20-1 with TRBJ1-1; possible D gene TRBD1, 6 bases. The germline V gene encodes CDR1 DFQATT and CDR2 SNEGSKA (reference sequence). Trimming shortened V by 4 bases and J by 4 bases, and 13 bases separated the two germline ends. This CDR3 comprises 13 residues.

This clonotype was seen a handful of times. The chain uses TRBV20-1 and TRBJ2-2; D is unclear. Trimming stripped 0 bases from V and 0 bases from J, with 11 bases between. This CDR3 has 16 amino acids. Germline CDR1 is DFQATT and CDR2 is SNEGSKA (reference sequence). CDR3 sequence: CSARDRRTANTGELFF. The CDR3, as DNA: TGCAGTGCTAGAGATCGTAGGACGGCGAACACCGGGGAGCTGTTTTTT.

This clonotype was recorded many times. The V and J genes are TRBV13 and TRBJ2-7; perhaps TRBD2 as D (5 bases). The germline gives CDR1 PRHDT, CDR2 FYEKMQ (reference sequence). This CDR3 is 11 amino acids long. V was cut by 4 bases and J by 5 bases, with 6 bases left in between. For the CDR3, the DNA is TGTGCCAGCAGCTCCGGGGACGAGCAGTACTTC. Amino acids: CASSSGDEQYF. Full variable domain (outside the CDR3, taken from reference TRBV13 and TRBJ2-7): AAGVIQSPRHLIKEKRETATLKCYPIPRHDTVYWYQQGPGQDPQFLISFYEKMQSDKGSIPDRFSAQQFSDYHSELNMSSLELGDSALYFCASSSGDEQYFGPGTRLTVT.

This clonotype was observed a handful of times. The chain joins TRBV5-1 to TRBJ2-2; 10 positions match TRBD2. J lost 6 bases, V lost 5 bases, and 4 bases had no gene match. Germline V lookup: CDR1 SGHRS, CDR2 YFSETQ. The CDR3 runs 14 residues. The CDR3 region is CASRPLAGAGELFF. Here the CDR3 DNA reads TGCGCCAGCAGACCCCTAGCGGGAGCCGGGGAGCTGTTTTTT.

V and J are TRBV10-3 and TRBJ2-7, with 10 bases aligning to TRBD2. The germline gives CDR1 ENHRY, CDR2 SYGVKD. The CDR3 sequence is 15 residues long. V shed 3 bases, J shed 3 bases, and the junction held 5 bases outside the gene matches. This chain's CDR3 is CAISEALAGVYEQYF. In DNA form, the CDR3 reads TGTGCCATCAGTGAAGCGCTAGCGGGAGTCTACGAGCAGTACTTC.

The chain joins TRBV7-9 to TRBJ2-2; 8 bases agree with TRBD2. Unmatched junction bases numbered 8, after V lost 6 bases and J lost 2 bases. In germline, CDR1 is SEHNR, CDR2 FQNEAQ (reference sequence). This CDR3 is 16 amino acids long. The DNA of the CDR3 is TGTGCCAGCAGAAACAGCGGGGGCCTTAACACCGGGGAGCTGTTTTTT. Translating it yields CASRNSGGLNTGELFF.

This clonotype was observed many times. The CDR3 protein is CASSSKTAANEKLFF. The CDR3 DNA is TGTGCCAGCAGTTCTAAGACAGCGGCTAATGAAAAACTGTTTTTT. The gene calls are TRBV28 and TRBJ1-4; tentatively, D is TRBD1 (5 bases). The CDR3 extends over 15 amino acids. Deletions cut 4 bases from V and 3 bases from J, with 12 bases between. The germline V gene encodes CDR1 MDHEN and CDR2 SYDVKM.

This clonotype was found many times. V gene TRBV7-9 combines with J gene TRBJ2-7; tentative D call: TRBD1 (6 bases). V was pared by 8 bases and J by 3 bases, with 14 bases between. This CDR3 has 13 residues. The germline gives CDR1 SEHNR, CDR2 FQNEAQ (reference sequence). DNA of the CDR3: TGTGCCAGCGGTAGGACAGTTAACTACGAGCAGTACTTC. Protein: CASGRTVNYEQYF.

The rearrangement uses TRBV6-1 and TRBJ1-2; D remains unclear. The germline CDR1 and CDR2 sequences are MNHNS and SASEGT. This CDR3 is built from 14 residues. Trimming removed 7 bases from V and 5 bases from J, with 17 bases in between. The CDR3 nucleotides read TGTGCCAGCACCAAGGACGGGCGGGCGTATGGCTACACCTTC. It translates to CASTKDGRAYGYTF.

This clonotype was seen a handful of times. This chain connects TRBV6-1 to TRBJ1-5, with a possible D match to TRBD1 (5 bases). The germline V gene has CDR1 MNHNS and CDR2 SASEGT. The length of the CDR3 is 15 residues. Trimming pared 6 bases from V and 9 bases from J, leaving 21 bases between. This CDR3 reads CASSSRIQGSRPQHF. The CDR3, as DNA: TGTGCCAGCAGCAGCAGAATTCAGGGATCGCGGCCCCAGCATTTT.

The chain's CDR3 is CSVEDPGETQYF. Written as DNA, the CDR3 is TGCAGCGTTGAAGATCCAGGGGAGACCCAGTACTTC. J is TRBJ2-5 and V is TRBV29-1, with a possible D match to TRBD1 (5 bases). The CDR3 covers 12 residues. Per the germline V gene, CDR1 is SQVTM and CDR2 is ANQGSEA. V was cut by 0 bases and J by 5 bases, with 7 bases left in between.

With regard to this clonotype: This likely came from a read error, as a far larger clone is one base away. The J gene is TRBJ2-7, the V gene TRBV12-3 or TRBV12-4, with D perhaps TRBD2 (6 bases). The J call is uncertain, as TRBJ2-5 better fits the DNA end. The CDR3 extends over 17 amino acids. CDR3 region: CASSFYGGTGTRETQYF. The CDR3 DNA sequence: TGTGCCAGCAGTTTCTACGGAGGGACCGGGACTCGAGAGACCCAGTACTTC.

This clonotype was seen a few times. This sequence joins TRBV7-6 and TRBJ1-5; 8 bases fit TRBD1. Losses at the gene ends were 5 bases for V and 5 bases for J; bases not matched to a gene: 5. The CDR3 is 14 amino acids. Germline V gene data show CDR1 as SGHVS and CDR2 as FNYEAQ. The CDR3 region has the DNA TGTGCCAGCAGCCAAGACAGGGGATATCAGCCCCAGCATTTT. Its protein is CASSQDRGYQPQHF.

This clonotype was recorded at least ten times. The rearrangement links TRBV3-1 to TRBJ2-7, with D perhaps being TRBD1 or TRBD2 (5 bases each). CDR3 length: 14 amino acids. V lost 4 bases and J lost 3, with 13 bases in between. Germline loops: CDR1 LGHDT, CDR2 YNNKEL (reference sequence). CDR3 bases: TGTGCCAGCAGCCCCCGGGACGGCCGCTACGAGCAGTACTTC. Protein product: CASSPRDGRYEQYF.

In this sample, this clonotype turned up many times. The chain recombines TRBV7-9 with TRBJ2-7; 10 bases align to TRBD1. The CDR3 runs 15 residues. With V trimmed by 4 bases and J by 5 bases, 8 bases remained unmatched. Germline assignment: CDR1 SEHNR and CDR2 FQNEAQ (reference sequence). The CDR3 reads CASSWGGTGVDEQYF. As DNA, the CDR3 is TGTGCCAGCAGCTGGGGCGGGACAGGGGTCGACGAGCAGTACTTC. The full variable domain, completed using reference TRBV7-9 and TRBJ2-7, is DTGVSQNPRHKITKRGQNVTFRCDPISEHNRLYWYRQTLGQGPEFLTYFQNEAQLEKSRLLSDRFSAERPKGSFSTLEIQRTEQGDSAMYLCASSWGGTGVDEQYFGPGTRLTVT.

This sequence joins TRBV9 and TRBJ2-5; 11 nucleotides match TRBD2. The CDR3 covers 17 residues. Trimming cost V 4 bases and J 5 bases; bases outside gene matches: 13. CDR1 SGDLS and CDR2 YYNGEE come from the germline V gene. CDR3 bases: TGTGCCAGCAGCCCGAACGGACTAGCGGGCACCAGGGAGACCCAGTACTTC. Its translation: CASSPNGLAGTRETQYF.

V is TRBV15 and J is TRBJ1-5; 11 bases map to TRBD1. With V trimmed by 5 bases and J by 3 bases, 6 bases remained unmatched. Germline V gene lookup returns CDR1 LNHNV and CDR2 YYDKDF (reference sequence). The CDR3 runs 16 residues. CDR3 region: CATSARTGGPNQPQHF. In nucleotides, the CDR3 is TGTGCCACCAGCGCACGGACAGGGGGCCCCAATCAGCCCCAGCATTTT.

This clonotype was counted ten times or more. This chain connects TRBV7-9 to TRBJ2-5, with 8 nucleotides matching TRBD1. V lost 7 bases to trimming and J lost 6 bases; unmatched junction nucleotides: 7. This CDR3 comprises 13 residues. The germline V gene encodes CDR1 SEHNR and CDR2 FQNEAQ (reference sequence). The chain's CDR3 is CASTPDRVKTQYF. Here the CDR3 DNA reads TGTGCCAGCACCCCGGACAGGGTCAAGACCCAGTACTTC.

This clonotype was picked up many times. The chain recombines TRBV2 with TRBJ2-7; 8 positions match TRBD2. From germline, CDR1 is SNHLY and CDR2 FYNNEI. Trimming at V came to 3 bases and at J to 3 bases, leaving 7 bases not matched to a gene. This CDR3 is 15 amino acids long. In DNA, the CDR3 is TGTGCCAGCAGTGAGGTAGGCGGGAGGCTCTACGAGCAGTACTTC. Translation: CASSEVGGRLYEQYF.

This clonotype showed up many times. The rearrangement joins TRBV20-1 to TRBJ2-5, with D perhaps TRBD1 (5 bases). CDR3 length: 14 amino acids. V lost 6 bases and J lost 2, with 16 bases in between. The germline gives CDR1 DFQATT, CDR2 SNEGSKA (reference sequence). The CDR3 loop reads CSARHRMGQETQYF. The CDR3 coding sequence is TGCAGTGCAAGGCACAGGATGGGACAAGAGACCCAGTACTTC.

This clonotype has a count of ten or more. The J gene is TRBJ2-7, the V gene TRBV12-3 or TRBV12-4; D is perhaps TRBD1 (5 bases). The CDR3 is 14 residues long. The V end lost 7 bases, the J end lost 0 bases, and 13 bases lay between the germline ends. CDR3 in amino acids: CASMFWQGSYEQYF. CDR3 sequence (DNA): TGTGCCAGCATGTTTTGGCAGGGCTCCTACGAGCAGTACTTC.

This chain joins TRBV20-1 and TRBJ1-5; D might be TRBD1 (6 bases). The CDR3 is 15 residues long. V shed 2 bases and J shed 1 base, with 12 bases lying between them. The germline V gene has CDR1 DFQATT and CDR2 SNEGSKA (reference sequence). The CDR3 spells CSARNRVGSNQPQHF. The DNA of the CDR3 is TGCAGTGCTAGAAACAGGGTAGGAAGCAATCAGCCCCAGCATTTT.

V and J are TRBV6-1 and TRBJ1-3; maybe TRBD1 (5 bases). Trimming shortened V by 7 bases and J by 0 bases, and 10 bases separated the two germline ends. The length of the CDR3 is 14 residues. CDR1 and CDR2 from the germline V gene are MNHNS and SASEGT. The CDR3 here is CASTTQDSGNTIYF. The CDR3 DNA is TGTGCCAGCACCACACAGGACTCTGGAAACACCATATATTTT.

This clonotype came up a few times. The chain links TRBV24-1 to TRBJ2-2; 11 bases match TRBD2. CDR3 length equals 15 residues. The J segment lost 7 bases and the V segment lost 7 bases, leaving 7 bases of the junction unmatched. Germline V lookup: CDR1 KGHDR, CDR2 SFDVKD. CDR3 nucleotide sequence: TGTGCCACCAGAACTAGCGGGAGACGTAGCGGGGAGCTGTTTTTT. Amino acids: CATRTSGRRSGELFF.

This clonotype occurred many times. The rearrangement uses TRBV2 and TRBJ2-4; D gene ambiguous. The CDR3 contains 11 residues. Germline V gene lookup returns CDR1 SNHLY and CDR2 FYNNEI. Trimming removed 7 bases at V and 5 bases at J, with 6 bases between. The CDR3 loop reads CASIKENIQYF. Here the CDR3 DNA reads TGTGCCAGCATTAAGGAAAACATTCAGTACTTC.

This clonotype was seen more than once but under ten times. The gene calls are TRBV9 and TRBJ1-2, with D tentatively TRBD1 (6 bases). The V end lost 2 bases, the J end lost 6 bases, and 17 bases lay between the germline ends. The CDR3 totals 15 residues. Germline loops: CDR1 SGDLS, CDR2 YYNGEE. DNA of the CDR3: TGTGCCAGCAGCGTTCAAGGGGGGGCGCTTAATGGCTACACCTTC. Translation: CASSVQGGALNGYTF.